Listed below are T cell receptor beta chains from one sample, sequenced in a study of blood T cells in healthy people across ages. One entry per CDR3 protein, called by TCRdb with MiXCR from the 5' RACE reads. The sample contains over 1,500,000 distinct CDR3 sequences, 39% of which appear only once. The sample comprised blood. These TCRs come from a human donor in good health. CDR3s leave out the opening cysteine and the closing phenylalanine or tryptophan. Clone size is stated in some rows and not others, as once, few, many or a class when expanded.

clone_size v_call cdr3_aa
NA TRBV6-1 ASRDREAPDTQY
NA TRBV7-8 ASSLSPGQGHWETQY
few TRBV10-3 AISPTTSGGEITQY
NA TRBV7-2 ASSLAFSGLAWADTRY
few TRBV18 ASSPPLSLGSSAF
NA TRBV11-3 ASSLAPREGDYEQY
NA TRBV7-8 ASSFSGVGGELF
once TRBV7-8 ASSSGTGTNKQF
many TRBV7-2 ASTLAGTSYEQY
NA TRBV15 ATGRAPSDRLSHGYT
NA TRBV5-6 ASSRRGKSDTQY
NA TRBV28 ASLTTGSYT
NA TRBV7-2 ASSLISGRTSSYEQY
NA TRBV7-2 ASRPNRDANQPQH
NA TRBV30 AWSVAYEQY
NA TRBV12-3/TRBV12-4 ASIEAFGGDNEQF
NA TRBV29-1 SVRWFSDYEQY
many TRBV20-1 SAHRPGDQETQY
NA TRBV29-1 SATTGGGFEAF
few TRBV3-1 ASSARTGAGYEQY
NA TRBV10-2 ASSHPGQGLSDTQY
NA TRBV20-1 SAEQGPYGYT
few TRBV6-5 ASSKLAGLYNEQF